This T cell receptor (beta chain) was recorded in a study of CD8+CD57+ T cells in acquired aplastic anemia. Looking at the study overall: Each DNA sample taken from sorted CD4+ and CD8+ cells came to 3 to 4 ug on average.

Findings and limits, study-wide: Around 29 shared CD8+ CDR3s appeared highly expressed within patients' immunodominant clones. Statistical testing detected no significant gap in CD8+ Simpson's diversity between patients and controls.

Note on this clonotype: Its target is not known.

Investigators profiled TCR beta VDJ and CDR3 from genomic DNA template. From the reads, TCRdb called clonotypes with MiXCR, one entry per CDR3 protein. The table includes 200,000 to 250,000 distinct CDR3 sequences, less than 75% detected once. CDR3 size: 13 residues. Germline V lookup: CDR1 KGHDR, CDR2 SFDVKD. The V gene lost 5 bases and the J gene lost 5 bases, with 8 bases spanning the gap. CD8+CD57+ cell expansion, shown by flow cytometry, had occurred in the patients selected for sequencing. All participating patients were living with severe acquired aplastic anemia. This clonotype was sampled from a human donor with aplastic anemia. The V call is TRBV24-1, the J call TRBJ1-4; D remains ambiguous. Sequenced sample: sorted CD4+, CD8+, or CD8+CD57+ T cells (not recorded which) from PBMCs. The CDR3: CATSGVSNEKLFF. The CDR3 bases are TGTGCCACCAGTGGGGTTTCGAATGAAAAACTGTTTTTT.